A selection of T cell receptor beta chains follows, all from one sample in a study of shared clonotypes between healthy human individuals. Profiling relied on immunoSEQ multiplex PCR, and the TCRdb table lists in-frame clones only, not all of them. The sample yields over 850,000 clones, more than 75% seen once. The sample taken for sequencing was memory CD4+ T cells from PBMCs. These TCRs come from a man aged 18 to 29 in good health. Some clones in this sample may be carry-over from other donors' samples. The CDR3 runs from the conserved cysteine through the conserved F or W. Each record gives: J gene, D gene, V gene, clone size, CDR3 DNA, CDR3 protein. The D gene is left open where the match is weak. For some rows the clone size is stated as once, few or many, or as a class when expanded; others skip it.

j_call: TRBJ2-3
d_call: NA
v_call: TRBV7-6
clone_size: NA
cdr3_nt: TGTGCCAGCAGCTTAGAGGGGCCGACGGCAGATACGCAGTATTTT
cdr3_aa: CASSLEGPTADTQYF

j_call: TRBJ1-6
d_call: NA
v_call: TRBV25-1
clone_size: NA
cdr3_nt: TGTGCCAGCCTCTCGGCCGGAGAAACTACACCCCTCCACTTT
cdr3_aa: CASLSAGETTPLHF

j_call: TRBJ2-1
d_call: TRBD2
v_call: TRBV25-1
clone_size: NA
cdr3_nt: TGTGCCAGCGGGACTAGCGGGAGGGTTCGGTACAATGAGCAGTTCTTC
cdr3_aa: CASGTSGRVRYNEQFF

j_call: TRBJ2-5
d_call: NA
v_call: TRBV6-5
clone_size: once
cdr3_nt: TGTGCCAGCAGTAGAGCGGAACAAGAGACCCAGTACTTC
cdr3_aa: CASSRAEQETQYF

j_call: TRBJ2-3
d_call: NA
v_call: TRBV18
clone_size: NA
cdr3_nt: TGTGCCAGCTCACCAGAGAGCAACACAGATACGCAGTATTTT
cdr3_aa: CASSPESNTDTQYF

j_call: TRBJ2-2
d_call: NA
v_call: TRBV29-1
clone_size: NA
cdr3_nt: TGCAGCGCGGGGCAGGGGAGAACCGGGGAGCTGTTTTTT
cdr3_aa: CSAGQGRTGELFF

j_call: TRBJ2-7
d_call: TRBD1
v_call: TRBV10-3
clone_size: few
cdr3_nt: TGTGCCATCAACCCGGGACAGGGGAGATACGAGCAGTACTTC
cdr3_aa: CAINPGQGRYEQYF

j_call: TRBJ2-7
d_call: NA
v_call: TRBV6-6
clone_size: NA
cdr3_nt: TGTGCCAGTTGGGACCGGGTGACGATGCAGTACTTC
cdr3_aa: CASWDRVTMQYF

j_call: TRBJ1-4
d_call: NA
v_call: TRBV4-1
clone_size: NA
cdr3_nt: TGCGCCAGCAGCCTAAACCCGCCAACTAATGAAAAACTGTTTTTT
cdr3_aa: CASSLNPPTNEKLFF

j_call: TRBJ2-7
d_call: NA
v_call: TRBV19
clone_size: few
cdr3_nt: TGTGCCAGTAGCCAGGAGGGGCGGTGGGAGCAGTACTTC
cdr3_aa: CASSQEGRWEQYF

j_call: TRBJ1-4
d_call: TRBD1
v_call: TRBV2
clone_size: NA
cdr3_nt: TGTGCCAGCGGGGGACAGGGGTTCGGAGAAAAACTGTTTTTT
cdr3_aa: CASGGQGFGEKLFF

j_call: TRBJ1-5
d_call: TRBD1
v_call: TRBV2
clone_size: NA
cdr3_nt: TGTGCCACCCGGGACAGGGACGGCAATCAGCCCCAGCATTTT
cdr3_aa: CATRDRDGNQPQHF

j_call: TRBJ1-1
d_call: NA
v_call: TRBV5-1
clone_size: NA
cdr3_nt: TGCGCCAGCAGTCATCAACGGGATGGTGACACTGAAGCTTTCTTT
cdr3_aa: CASSHQRDGDTEAFF

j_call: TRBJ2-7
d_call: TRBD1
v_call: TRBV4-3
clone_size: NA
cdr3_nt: TGCGCCAGCAGTCAGGGACAGGGCCGCGAGCAGTACTTC
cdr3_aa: CASSQGQGREQYF

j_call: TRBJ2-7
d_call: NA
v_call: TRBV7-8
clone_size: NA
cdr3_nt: TGTGCCAGCAGCTTTAACAGGGAGACCTACGAGCAGTACTTC
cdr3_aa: CASSFNRETYEQYF

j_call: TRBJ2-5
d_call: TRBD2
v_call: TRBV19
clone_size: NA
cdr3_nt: TGTGCCAGTAGCCTCGAGGGACTATCGGGAGAGACCCAGTACTTC
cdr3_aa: CASSLEGLSGETQYF

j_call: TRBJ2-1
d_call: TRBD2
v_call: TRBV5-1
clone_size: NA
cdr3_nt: TGCGCCAGCAGCCCAGCGGGACTAGGGTACAATGAGCAGTTCTTC
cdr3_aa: CASSPAGLGYNEQFF

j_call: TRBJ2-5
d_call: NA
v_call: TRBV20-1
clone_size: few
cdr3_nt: TGCAGTGCTAGTGGTCCCCATGGCCAGTACTTC
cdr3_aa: CSASGPHGQYF

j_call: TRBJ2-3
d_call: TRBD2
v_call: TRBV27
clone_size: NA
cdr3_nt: TGTGCCAGCAGGAGACTAGCCCCCACAGATACGCAGTATTTT
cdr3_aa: CASRRLAPTDTQYF

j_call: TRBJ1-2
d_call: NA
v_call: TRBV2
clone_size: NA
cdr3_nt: TGTGCCAGCACCTGGGGTCCAGCTAACTATGGCTACACCTTC
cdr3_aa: CASTWGPANYGYTF

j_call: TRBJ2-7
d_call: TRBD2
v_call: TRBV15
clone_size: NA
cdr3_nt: TGTGCCACCAGTGTGTGGCTAGCGGGTAGCGAGCAGTACTTC
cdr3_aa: CATSVWLAGSEQYF

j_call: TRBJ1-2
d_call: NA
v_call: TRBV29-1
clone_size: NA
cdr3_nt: TGCAGCGGAGGGGGGATGGATGGCTACACCTTC
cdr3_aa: CSGGGMDGYTF

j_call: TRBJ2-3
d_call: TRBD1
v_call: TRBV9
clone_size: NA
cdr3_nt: TGTGCCAGCAGCGTAGGACAGGGGATAGATACGCAGTATTTT
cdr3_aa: CASSVGQGIDTQYF

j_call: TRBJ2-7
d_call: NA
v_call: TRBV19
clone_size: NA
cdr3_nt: TGTGCCAGTAGTATAGTAGGCGCTTGGGGGACACAAGACTACGAGCAGTACTTC
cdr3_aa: CASSIVGAWGTQDYEQYF

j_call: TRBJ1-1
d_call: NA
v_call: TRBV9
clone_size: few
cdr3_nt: TGTGCCAGCAGCTCGGGAGCCGTCAGCACTGAAGCTTTCTTT
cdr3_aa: CASSSGAVSTEAFF

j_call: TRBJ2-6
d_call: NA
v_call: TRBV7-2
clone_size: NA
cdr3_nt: TGTGCCAGCAGCTTAGCAGGAGGGACCCTCCCTGGGGCCAACGTCCTGACTTTC
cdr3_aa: CASSLAGGTLPGANVLTF

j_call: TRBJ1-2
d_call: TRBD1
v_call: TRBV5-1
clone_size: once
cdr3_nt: TGCGCCAGCAGCACCGGACAGGGGGCCAGCTACACCTTC
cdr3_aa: CASSTGQGASYTF

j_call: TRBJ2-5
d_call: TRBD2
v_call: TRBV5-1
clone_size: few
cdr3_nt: TGCGCCAGCAGCCCCCCTGGACTAGCGGGAGGTCAAGAGACCCAGTACTTC
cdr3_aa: CASSPPGLAGGQETQYF

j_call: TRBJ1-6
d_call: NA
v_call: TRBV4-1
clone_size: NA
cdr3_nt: TGCGCCAGCAGTCGAGACTGGTCCCTTGGATCACCCCTCCACTTT
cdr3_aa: CASSRDWSLGSPLHF

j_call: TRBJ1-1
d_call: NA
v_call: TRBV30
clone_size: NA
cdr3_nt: TGTGCCTCCGACCAGGGCGAAGCTTTCTTT
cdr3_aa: CASDQGEAFF

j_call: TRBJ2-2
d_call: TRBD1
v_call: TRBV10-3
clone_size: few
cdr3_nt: TGTGCCACGCGGACAGGGGCGAACACCGGGGAGCTGTTTTTT
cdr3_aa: CATRTGANTGELFF

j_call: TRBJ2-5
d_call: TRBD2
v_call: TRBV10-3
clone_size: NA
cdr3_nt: TGTGCCATCAGGCGGACTGGCGGGGGACAAGAGACCCAGTACTTC
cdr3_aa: CAIRRTGGGQETQYF

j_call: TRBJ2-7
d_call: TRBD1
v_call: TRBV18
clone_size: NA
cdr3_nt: TGTGCCAGCTCACCACCGCAGGGACAGGGTAGCTCCTACGAGCAGTACTTC
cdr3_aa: CASSPPQGQGSSYEQYF

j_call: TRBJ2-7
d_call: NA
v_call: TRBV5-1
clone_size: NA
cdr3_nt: TGCGCCAGCAGCTTGGCTGGCCAGGGGAAGAGCGAGCAGTACTTC
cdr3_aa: CASSLAGQGKSEQYF

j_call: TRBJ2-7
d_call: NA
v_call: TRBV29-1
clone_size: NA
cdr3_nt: TGCAGCGTTGCCAGGGGGGGAGGCTACGAGCAGTACTTC
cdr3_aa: CSVARGGGYEQYF

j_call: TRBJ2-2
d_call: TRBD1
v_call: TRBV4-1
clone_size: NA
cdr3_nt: TGCGCCAGCAGCCCTGGGACAGTGAACACCGGGGAGCTGTTTTTT
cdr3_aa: CASSPGTVNTGELFF

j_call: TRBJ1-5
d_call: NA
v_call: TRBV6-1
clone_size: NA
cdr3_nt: TGTGCCAGCAGCGCCTACAACCATCCGCAGCCCCAGCATTTT
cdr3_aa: CASSAYNHPQPQHF

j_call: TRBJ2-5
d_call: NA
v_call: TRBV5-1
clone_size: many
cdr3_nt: TGCGCCAGCAAGAGCTTAAGGGGGCAAGAGACCCAGTACTTC
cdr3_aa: CASKSLRGQETQYF

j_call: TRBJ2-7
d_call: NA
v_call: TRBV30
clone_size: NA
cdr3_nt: TGTGCCTGGAGTCGGGCTGGATCATACGAGCAGTACTTC
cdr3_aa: CAWSRAGSYEQYF

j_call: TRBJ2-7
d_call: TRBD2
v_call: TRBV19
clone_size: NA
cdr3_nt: TGTGCCAGTAGTGTTTTAGCGGGAGGCCGCAGGAACGAGCAGTACTTC
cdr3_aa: CASSVLAGGRRNEQYF

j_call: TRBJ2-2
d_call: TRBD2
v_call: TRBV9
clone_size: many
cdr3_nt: TGTGCCAGCAGCACTCGGACTAGCGGGAGGCCGAACACCGGGGAGCTGTTTTTT
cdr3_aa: CASSTRTSGRPNTGELFF

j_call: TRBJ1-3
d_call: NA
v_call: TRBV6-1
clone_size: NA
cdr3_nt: TGTGCCAGCAGTGTAGGGGATGGAAACACCATATATTTT
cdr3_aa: CASSVGDGNTIYF

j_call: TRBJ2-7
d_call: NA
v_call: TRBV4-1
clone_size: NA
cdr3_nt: TGCGCCAGCAGCCAAGCCAGGGGCTACGAGCAGTACTTC
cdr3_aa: CASSQARGYEQYF

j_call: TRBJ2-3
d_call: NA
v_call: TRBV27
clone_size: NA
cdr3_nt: TGTGCCAGCAGTTTATCTAGAAACACAGATACGCAGTATTTT
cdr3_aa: CASSLSRNTDTQYF

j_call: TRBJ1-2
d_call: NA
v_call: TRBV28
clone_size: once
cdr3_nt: TGTGCCAGCAGTTCACCCAGTTCGGGACGGATCTATGGCTACACCTTC
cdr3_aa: CASSSPSSGRIYGYTF

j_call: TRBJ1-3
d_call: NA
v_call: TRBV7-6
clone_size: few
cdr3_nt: TGTGCCAGCAGCCCCGGCCGAATATCTGGAAACACCATATATTTT
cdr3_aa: CASSPGRISGNTIYF

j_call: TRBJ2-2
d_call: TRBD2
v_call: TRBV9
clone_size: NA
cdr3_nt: TGTGCCAGCAGCCCAAGGGTAGCGGGAGTTTCCGGGGAGCTGTTTTTT
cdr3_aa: CASSPRVAGVSGELFF

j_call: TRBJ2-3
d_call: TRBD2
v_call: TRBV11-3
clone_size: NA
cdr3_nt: TGTGCCAGCAGCTTACGGGGGGATACAGATACGCAGTATTTT
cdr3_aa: CASSLRGDTDTQYF

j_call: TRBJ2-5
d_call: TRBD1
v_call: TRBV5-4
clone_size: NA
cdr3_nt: TGTGCCAGCAGCTTGGGAGGGGACAGGGGGCAAGAGACCCAGTACTTC
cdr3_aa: CASSLGGDRGQETQYF

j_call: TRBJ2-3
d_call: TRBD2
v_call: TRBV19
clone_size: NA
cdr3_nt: TGTGCCACCGCCGCGGGCGGGAGTGAGGATACGCAGTATTTT
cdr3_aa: CATAAGGSEDTQYF

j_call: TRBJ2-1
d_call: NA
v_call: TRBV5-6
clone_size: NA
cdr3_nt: TGTGCCAGCAGCTTGGGAGGTGGCGAGCAGTTCTTC
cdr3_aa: CASSLGGGEQFF

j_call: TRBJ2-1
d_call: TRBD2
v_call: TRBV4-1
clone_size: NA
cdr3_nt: TGCGCCAGCAGAGGGGGGCTAGCGGGAAACAATGAGCAGTTCTTC
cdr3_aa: CASRGGLAGNNEQFF

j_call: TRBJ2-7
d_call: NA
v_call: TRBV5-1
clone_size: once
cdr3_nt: TGCGCCAGCAGCTCCTTAATTTCCTACGAGCAGTACTTC
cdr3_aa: CASSSLISYEQYF

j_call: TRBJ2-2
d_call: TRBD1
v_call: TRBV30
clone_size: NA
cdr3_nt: TGTGCCTGGCGGGGACAGATCACGGGGGAGCTGTTTTTT
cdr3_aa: CAWRGQITGELFF